This TCR beta chain came from a study of tumor and adjacent non-tumor tissue in lung cancer. About the study: There were 11 to 13 adenocarcinoma, 2 squamous cell carcinoma and 1 small cell lung cancer cases.

This sample's RNA came from whole unsorted tissue. The library came from three nested PCR rounds adapted from ARM-PCR protocols. One entry per CDR3 protein results from TCRdb running MiXCR on the multiplex PCR reads. The sample has tens of thousands of distinct CDR3 sequences, roughly 80% seen once. With respect to this clonotype: The junction departs from germline at one end; a sequencing error may be responsible.

The sequenced material came from lung tumor tissue. The receptor was derived from a woman aged 45-65 years with non-small cell lung cancer.

This CDR3 reads CASTLEAGAAQFF. In DNA form, the CDR3 reads TGTGCCAGCACCTTAGAGGCGGGAGCTGCGCAGTTCTTC. The gene calls are TRBV11-2 and TRBJ2-1, with TRBD2 matching 7 bases. The CDR3 has 13 amino acids. The germline V gene has CDR1 SGHAT and CDR2 FQNNGV.